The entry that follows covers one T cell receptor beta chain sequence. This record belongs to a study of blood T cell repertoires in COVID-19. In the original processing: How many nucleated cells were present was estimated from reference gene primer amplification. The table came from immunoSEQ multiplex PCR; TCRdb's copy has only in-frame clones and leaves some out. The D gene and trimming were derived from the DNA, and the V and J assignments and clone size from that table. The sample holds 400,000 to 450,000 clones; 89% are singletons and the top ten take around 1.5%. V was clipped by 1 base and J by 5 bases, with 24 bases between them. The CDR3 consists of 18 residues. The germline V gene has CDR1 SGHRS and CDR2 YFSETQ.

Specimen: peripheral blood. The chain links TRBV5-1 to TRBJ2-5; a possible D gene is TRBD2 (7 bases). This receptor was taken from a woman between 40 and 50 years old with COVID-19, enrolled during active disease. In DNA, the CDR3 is TGCGCCAGCAGCTTGAATACTCCCCTTGTGGGGGGGCAGGAGACCCAGTACTTC. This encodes CASSLNTPLVGGQETQYF.